This T cell receptor (beta chain) was profiled in a study of T-cell memory formation after mild COVID-19. Libraries for TCRalpha and TCRbeta carried sample barcodes and unique molecular identifiers via 5'RACE. Each CDR3 protein gets one entry after TCRdb re-called the 5' RACE reads with MiXCR. Of 140,000 to 150,000 distinct CDR3 sequences detected, about 19% appear once; the ten largest clones hold around 2.4%. A word on this clonotype: Its specificity is unknown.

Study observations and caveats: CD4/CD8 balance held among clones contracting day 15 to 85, and later expanders leaned CD4+. A subset of responding clones appeared in pre-infection memory, suggesting cross-reactive memory joined.

The clonotype comes from an adult woman who had mild COVID-19 (a few samples of this study predate the infection). Cell type and time point are not known. The sample comprised PBMCs or a T cell subset sorted from them (not recorded which).

The CDR3 DNA reads TGTGCCACCAGTGATGCGACAGCTCCCTACGAGCAGTACTTC. Its protein is CATSDATAPYEQYF. This rearrangement joins TRBV24-1 to TRBJ2-7; D may be TRBD1 (5 bases). The CDR3 totals 14 residues. Germline loops: CDR1 KGHDR, CDR2 SFDVKD. V lost 3 bases and J lost 2, with 10 bases in between.